This is a list of T cell receptor beta chains from one sample in a study of human T cells and chemical hapten exposure. MiXCR was run by TCRdb on the reads, yielding one entry per CDR3 protein. The repertoire consists of around 120,000 distinct CDR3 sequences, with around 8.5% occurring once and the leading ten covering just over 1.4%. Sequenced material: whole blood. These receptors were obtained from a human donor in good health. Some clones in this sample may be carry-over from other donors' samples. The CDR3 runs from the conserved cysteine through the conserved F or W. The D gene is left open where the match is weak. Rows give clone size only sometimes, using once, few, many, or a class for an expanded clone.

size: -; J: TRBJ2-1; V: TRBV28; D: -; CDR3: CASTFRLPGEQFF; DNA: TGTGCCAGCACCTTCCGGCTCCCGGGTGAGCAGTTCTTC
size: -; J: TRBJ2-5; V: TRBV20-1; D: TRBD2; CDR3: CSALTSGGGPGTQYF; DNA: TGCAGTGCGTTGACTAGCGGGGGGGGGCCAGGGACCCAGTACTTC
size: -; J: TRBJ2-3; V: TRBV6-1; D: -; CDR3: CASSELYRVDTQYF; DNA: TGTGCCAGCAGTGAATTGTACAGAGTGGATACGCAGTATTTT
size: -; J: TRBJ1-4; V: TRBV29-1; D: -; CDR3: CSVQVQGREKLFF; DNA: TGCAGCGTTCAAGTACAGGGTAGGGAGAAACTGTTTTTT
size: -; J: TRBJ2-1; V: TRBV20-1; D: TRBD2; CDR3: CSARRLAGSAYNEQFF; DNA: TGCAGTGCTAGAAGGCTAGCGGGGTCTGCATACAATGAGCAGTTCTTC
size: -; J: TRBJ2-6; V: TRBV7-9; D: -; CDR3: CASSLVGGFGANVLTF; DNA: TGTGCCAGCAGCTTAGTGGGGGGCTTTGGGGCCAACGTCCTGACTTTC
size: -; J: TRBJ1-2; V: TRBV6-2/TRBV6-3; D: TRBD1; CDR3: CASSLTGGIAQVGYTF; DNA: TGTGCCAGCAGTTTGACAGGGGGCATAGCCCAGGTTGGCTACACCTTC
size: many; J: TRBJ2-3; V: TRBV7-9; D: -; CDR3: CASSLVRSSTDTQYF; DNA: TGTGCCAGCAGCTTAGTCCGGTCTAGCACAGATACGCAGTATTTT
size: few; J: TRBJ2-7; V: TRBV6-5; D: TRBD1; CDR3: CASRGQGSFSYEQYF; DNA: TGTGCCAGCAGGGGACAGGGTTCCTTCTCCTACGAGCAGTACTTC
size: few; J: TRBJ2-1; V: TRBV6-5; D: -; CDR3: CASSLTPNEQFF; DNA: TGTGCCAGCAGTCTCACTCCCAATGAGCAGTTCTTC
size: few; J: TRBJ1-1; V: TRBV5-1; D: TRBD1; CDR3: CASSSLTGMNPLNTEAFF; DNA: TGCGCCAGCAGCTCATTGACAGGGATGAACCCCTTGAACACTGAAGCTTTCTTT
size: few; J: TRBJ1-5; V: TRBV27; D: -; CDR3: CASSPEGNQPQHF; DNA: TGTGCCAGCAGTCCGGAGGGCAATCAGCCCCAGCATTTT
size: -; J: TRBJ2-7; V: TRBV19; D: -; CDR3: CASSMTAHEQYF; DNA: TGTGCCAGTAGTATGACGGCGCACGAGCAGTACTTC
size: many; J: TRBJ2-3; V: TRBV25-1; D: -; CDR3: CASSDPGGSGTDTQYF; DNA: TGTGCCAGCAGTGACCCAGGGGGGTCGGGCACAGATACGCAGTATTTT
size: -; J: TRBJ2-1; V: TRBV7-9; D: -; CDR3: CASSLKGRSNEQFF; DNA: TGTGCCAGCAGCCTAAAGGGTCGCAGCAATGAGCAGTTCTTC
size: many; J: TRBJ2-1; V: TRBV20-1; D: -; CDR3: CSARDGSGVTYNEQFF; DNA: TGCAGTGCTAGAGATGGTTCCGGGGTGACCTACAATGAGCAGTTCTTC